This T cell receptor beta chain was profiled in a study of CD4 T cells in relation to SARS-CoV-2 and coronaviruses (dated by TCRdb to the early 2020s). Regarding the research as a whole: Using patient-derived lymphoblastoid cell lines, the shared crossreactive spike epitopes were mapped to their HLA restriction. At the level of individual TCR clonotypes, the study measured memory CD4+ T cell crossreactivity between SARS-CoV-2 spike protein and common cold coronavirus spike proteins. The Adaptive Biotechnologies TCR-sequencing kit was used to sequence samples from three pre-COVID donors and the naive versus memory experiments, while other data came from Illumina-based sequencing. For other donors in the study, expansion assays were sequenced with a different, Illumina-based TCR-beta assay.

CD4+ T cells from unexposed donors were collected before the COVID-19 pandemic (2011-2018). To separate naive from memory CD4+ T cells, cryopreserved PBMCs first underwent CD4 enrichment and then EasySep naive CD4+ T cell enrichment. The leukapheresis product used for the unexposed donors was purchased from a commercial source. Ficoll-Paque PLUS gradient centrifugation was used to isolate PBMCs from either whole blood or leukapheresis product. PBMCs were either used fresh in the expansion assay or cryopreserved at -140 degrees C. The QIAamp Micro DNA Kit was used to extract genomic DNA from the CD4+ T cells. Reading the germline V gene gives CDR1 SGHNT and CDR2 YENEEA. The CDR3 spans 15 residues, from the cysteine through the phenylalanine. The only DNA kept is the CDR3, 45 bases in frame from the first base. The germline ends are 9 bases apart after V is trimmed by 1 base and J by 1 base. Uncultured naive and memory CD4+ T cell DNA received deep-resolution immunoSEQ TCR-beta sequencing. Processing in the source paper ran as follows. During preprocessing, nonproductive sequences were removed, along with CDR3s that did not begin with C, did not end with F or W, or were shorter than 7 amino acids. Cultured and uncultured naive and memory CD4+ repertoires were searched for CDR3s previously identified as spike- and CEF-reactive. CDR3 homology was quantified as pairwise Levenshtein distance, calculated with the stringdist R package after three terminal residues were trimmed from each end. TCRdb stores this immuneACCESS table with in-frame sequences only. Part of the clones is absent; in the studies checked, under half of the shortfall reflects unresolved V genes, and no reason is known for the rest. D and trimming were read from the DNA, whereas the V and J calls and clone size are those reported in that table. This sample lists just under 65,000 clones; roughly 93% were detected once. Around 0.13% of the sample lies in the top ten.

What the research found in general, with its limitations: Small numbers of patients and of tested TCRs limited the study. Memory CD4+ clonotypes crossrecognizing SARS-CoV-2 and at least one common cold coronavirus spike were found in roughly 59% of donors. Naive versus memory sequencing indicated the assay detects memory recall responses rather than primary responses primed during culture. Compared with monoreactive clones, crossreactive clones had significantly weaker SARS-CoV-2-driven expansion, a result consistent with antigenic imprinting. Crossreactivity analysis centred on spike protein, so crossreactivity against other viral proteins was not assessed. Pre-pandemic and post-infection samples were not both contributed by any donor, so tracing of the source of pre-existing responses was limited.

Worth noting for this clone: Its antigen remains unidentified. Nothing much larger sits one base from this clone, and base qualities are not available.

This clonotype was sampled from a human donor in good health. The chain is assembled from TRBV11-3 and TRBJ2-3, with the D gene call left open. The specimen sequenced was naive CD4+ T cells from PBMCs. This specimen's cell subset or site label, per the study, means: naive CD4+ T cells isolated by negative enrichment. The nucleotides are TGTGCCAGCAGCTTAGCGGCGCTCGGCACAGATACGCAGTATTTT. This is translated as CASSLAALGTDTQYF.